One and the same sample provided the 8 T cell receptor beta chains below, sequenced in a study of T cell repertoires in cytomegalovirus infection. Their recognized antigens are unknown. TCRdb reprocessed the reads via MiXCR and lists one record per CDR3 protein. Found here are 57,000 or so distinct CDR3 sequences, roughly a third of them singletons; the top ten hold roughly two thirds. Sequenced sample: PBMCs, sequenced either directly or after in vitro stimulation (not recorded which). These receptors were taken from a human donor in good health (CMV status not recorded). Some clones in this sample may be carry-over from other donors' samples.

The chain carries TRBV18 and TRBJ2-3, with 8 positions matching TRBD1. Unmatched junction bases numbered 6, after V lost 3 bases and J lost 1 base. The CDR3 sequence is 16 residues long. Germline CDR1 and CDR2: KGHSH and LQKENI. CDR3 bases: TGTGCCAGCTCACCCCTGGGGACAGGAGGCACAGATACGCAGTATTTT. Amino acid sequence: CASSPLGTGGTDTQYF.

The gene calls are TRBV28 and TRBJ2-4, with D perhaps given as TRBD1 or TRBD2 (7 bases each). V was clipped by 5 bases and J by 7 bases, with 21 bases between them. This CDR3 has 16 residues. Germline V gives CDR1 MDHEN, CDR2 SYDVKM. CDR3 bases: TGTGCCAGCAGTCGACCCAGGGGGAGGGGGTATAACATTCAGTACTTC. This encodes CASSRPRGRGYNIQYF.

The chain carries TRBV4-1 and TRBJ1-5; perhaps TRBD1 as D (6 bases). The CDR3 is 16 amino acids. V was cut by 1 base and J by 1 base, with 11 bases left in between. Per germline, CDR1 MGHRA and CDR2 YSYEKL. The CDR3 region has the DNA TGCGCCAGCAGCCAAGGACAGGCGGAGAGCAATCAGCCCCAGCATTTT. Translation: CASSQGQAESNQPQHF.

This clonotype appeared a few times. The gene calls are TRBV2 and TRBJ1-6, with TRBD1 matching 7 bases. This CDR3 is built from 15 residues. After removal of 5 bases from V and 1 base from J, the junction contained 2 bases not matched to a gene. CDR1 and CDR2 (germline): SNHLY, FYNNEI. For the CDR3, the DNA is TGTGCCAGCAGTTCGACAGGGTCCTATAATTCACCCCTCCACTTT. Protein: CASSSTGSYNSPLHF.

The rearrangement links TRBV9 to TRBJ2-3, with 10 bases aligning to TRBD2. Losses at the gene ends were 2 bases for V and 4 bases for J; bases not matched to a gene: 7. Germline V CDR1 and CDR2: SGDLS, YYNGEE. The CDR3 covers 16 residues. CDR3 residues: CASSVAAGGPSDTQYF. Written as DNA, the CDR3 is TGTGCCAGCAGCGTGGCAGCGGGAGGGCCTTCAGATACGCAGTATTTT.

The V call is TRBV12-3 or TRBV12-4, the J call TRBJ1-1; D gene unclear. CDR3 length: 14 amino acids. Trimming removed 6 bases from V and 4 bases from J, with 15 bases in between. The CDR3 region has the DNA TGTGCCAGCAGCAGTACAGTGTTTGGCACTGAAGCTTTCTTT. Protein: CASSSTVFGTEAFF.

CDR3 DNA sequence: TGCGCCAGCAGCCAACTGAGATCCGACAATGAGCAGTTCTTC. Translated, it gives CASSQLRSDNEQFF. This chain links TRBV4-1 with TRBJ2-1; D is uncertain. Germline CDR1 is MGHRA and CDR2 is YSYEKL. CDR3 length equals 14 residues. The V and J ends lost 2 bases and 5 bases respectively, with 10 bases between them.

The chain employs TRBV2 and TRBJ2-3; D ambiguous. The germline CDR1 and CDR2 sequences are SNHLY and FYNNEI. The CDR3 has 12 amino acids. V lost 0 bases, J lost 10 bases, and 8 bases lay in between. CDR3 sequence reads: CASSEAAVPQYF. The DNA of the CDR3 is TGTGCCAGCAGTGAAGCTGCCGTTCCGCAGTATTTT.